The T cell receptor (beta chain) under discussion was sequenced for a study of siplizumab effects on memory and regulatory T cells. Whole-study results and caveats: Whether the proliferating Tregs (from siplizumab cultures) were suppressive was not confirmed.

The method was immunoSEQ multiplex PCR; TCRdb's version includes in-frame clones alone and lacks a portion of them. This sample carries 55,000 to 80,000 clones, 79% of them seen once, and the ten largest clones take 0.42%. The length of the CDR3 is 16 residues. From germline, CDR1 is LNHDA and CDR2 SQIVND (reference sequence). V was cut by 0 bases and J by 3 bases, with 13 bases left in between. Note on this clone: Its antigen is still unknown.

This receptor was taken from a human donor in good health. Sequencing was performed on memory CD4+ T cells sorted from blood. The V and J genes are TRBV19 and TRBJ2-3, with D possibly being TRBD1 (6 bases). CDR3 region: CASSIDRARGTDTQYF. The CDR3 DNA follows: TGTGCCAGTAGTATAGACCGCGCCAGGGGAACAGATACGCAGTATTTT.